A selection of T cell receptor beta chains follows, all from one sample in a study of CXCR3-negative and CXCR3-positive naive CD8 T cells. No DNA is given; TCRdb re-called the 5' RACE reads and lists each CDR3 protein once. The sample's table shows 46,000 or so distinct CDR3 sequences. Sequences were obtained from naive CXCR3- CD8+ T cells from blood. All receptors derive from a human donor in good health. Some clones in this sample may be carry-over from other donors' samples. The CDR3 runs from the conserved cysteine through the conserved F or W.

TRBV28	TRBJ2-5	CASSLSDLLGETQYF
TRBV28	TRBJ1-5	CASTFGGRPQHF
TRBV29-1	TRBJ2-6	CSVGGGDSFSGANVLTF
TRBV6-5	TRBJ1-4	CASSSAGPGEKLFF
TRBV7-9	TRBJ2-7	CASSSRDTSYEQYF
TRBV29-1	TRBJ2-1	CSVAGLAVRDEQFF
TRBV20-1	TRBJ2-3	CSAKFGDTQYF
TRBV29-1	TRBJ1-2	CSVESDGDQGYGYTF
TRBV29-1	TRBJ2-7	CSVEEWDRDLYEQYF
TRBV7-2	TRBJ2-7	CASSLPGHYEQYF
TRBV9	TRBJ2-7	CASSVSGTSSYEQYF
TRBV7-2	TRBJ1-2	CASSLPGRGVDANYGYTF
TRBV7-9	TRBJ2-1	CASSRTSTNYNEQFF
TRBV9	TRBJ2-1	CASSVVAGSGHEQFF
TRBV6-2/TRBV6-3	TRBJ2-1	CASSYSSSGGPGEQFF
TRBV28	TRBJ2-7	CASSNDFYEQYF
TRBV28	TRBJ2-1	CASGAVKGPYNEQFF
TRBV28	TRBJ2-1	CASSLGLNEQFF
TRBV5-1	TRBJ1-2	CASSWGRDGYTF
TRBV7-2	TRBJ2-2	CASSSPNTGELFF
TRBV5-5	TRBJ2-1	CASTMDRVFVNEQFF
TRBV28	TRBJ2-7	CASSSPSYEQYF
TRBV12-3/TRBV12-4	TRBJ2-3	CASTPSRDTSTDTQYF
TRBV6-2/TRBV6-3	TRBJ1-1	CASSLREASGAFF
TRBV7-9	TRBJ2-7	CASSSVYEQYF
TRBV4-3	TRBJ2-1	CASSQEGGPNEQFF
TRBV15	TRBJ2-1	CATSGPASGRTSSYNEQFF
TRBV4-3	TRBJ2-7	CASSQGSGYEQYF
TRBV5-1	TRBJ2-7	CASSQTPSYEQYF
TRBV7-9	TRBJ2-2	CASSSGTSGILLNTGELFF
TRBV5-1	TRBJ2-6	CASTPWGRPSSGANVLTF
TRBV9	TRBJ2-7	CASSVDGVKYF
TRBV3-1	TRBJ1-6	CASSRDTSSYNSPLHF
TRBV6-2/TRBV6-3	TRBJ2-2	CASSYSRQRPNTGELFF
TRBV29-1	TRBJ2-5	CSVEEGWSRTQYF
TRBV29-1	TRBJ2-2	CSVGAGGLNTGELFF
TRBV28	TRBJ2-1	CASSLLSRGVNNEQFF
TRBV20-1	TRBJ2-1	CSARGLAGVFNEQFF
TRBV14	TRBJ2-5	CASSQAGTTGTQYF
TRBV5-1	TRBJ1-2	CASSLPGPGGYTF
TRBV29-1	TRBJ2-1	CSARPSPNEQFF
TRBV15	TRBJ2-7	CATSPASLFRDSLAEQYF
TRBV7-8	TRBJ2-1	CASSSGLAGGGGNEQFF
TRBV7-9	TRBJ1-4	CASSLTPSRATNEKLFF
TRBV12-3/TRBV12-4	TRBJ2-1	CASCSGGMSSYNEQFF
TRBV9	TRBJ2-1	CASSVNGNEQFF
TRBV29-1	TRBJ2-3	CSVEDPSTDTQYF
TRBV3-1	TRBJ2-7	CASSQDHGDEQYF
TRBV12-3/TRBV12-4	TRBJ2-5	CASSLQTGEETQYF
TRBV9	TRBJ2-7	CASSVAGLAEREQYF
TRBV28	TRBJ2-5	CASSFPVIAGTETQYF